These T cell receptor beta chains were read from a single sample in a study of blood T cell repertoires in COVID-19. Profiling relied on immunoSEQ multiplex PCR, and the TCRdb table lists in-frame clones only, not all of them. The table lists a few hundred thousand clones, roughly 90% of them singletons. Sequenced material: peripheral blood. The origin of the receptors is a woman aged 25 to 39 with COVID-19, enrolled during active disease. Each CDR3 is given with its conserved first and last residue. The D gene is left open where the match is weak. Size is stated for part of the rows, as once, few or many counts, or as a class when the clone is expanded.

>TRBV18|TRBJ1-2|.|.
CASFLSGYTF
TGTGCCAGCTTTCTTTCGGGCTACACCTTC
>TRBV6-6|TRBJ2-3|TRBD2|.
CASSSPGLGADTQYF
TGTGCCAGCAGTTCCCCGGGACTAGGAGCAGATACGCAGTATTTT
>TRBV4-1|TRBJ1-3|.|once
CASSQPRGGNTIYF
TGCGCCAGCAGCCAACCCAGGGGCGGAAACACCATATATTTT
>TRBV7-2|TRBJ1-2|TRBD1|.
CASSLGQPGQLIGDTF
TGTGCCAGCAGCTTAGGGCAGCCGGGACAGCTGATTGGAGACACCTTC
>TRBV28|TRBJ1-2|.|.
CASGASGATRDGYTF
TGTGCCAGCGGAGCATCAGGGGCTACCAGGGATGGCTACACCTTC
>TRBV5-4|TRBJ2-3|.|.
CASSSGPLGGADTQYF
TGTGCCAGCAGCTCAGGCCCACTGGGAGGAGCAGATACGCAGTATTTT
>TRBV10-3|TRBJ2-3|.|.
CATSSDSADTQYF
TGTGCCACCAGTTCGGACAGCGCAGATACGCAGTATTTT
>TRBV2|TRBJ2-4|.|.
CASSDSRTKNIQYF
TGTGCCAGCAGCGACAGTCGAACCAAAAACATTCAGTACTTC
>TRBV5-1|TRBJ1-4|.|.
CASSRGQRGEKLFF
TGCGCCAGCAGCCGAGGGCAACGGGGAGAAAAACTGTTTTTT
>TRBV19|TRBJ1-2|.|.
CASSPPAGGYTF
TGTGCCAGTAGTCCCCCGGCGGGGGGCTACACCTTC
>TRBV6-6|TRBJ1-5|TRBD1|once
CASTLTGGAGQPQHF
TGTGCCAGCACCCTAACAGGGGGCGCTGGGCAGCCCCAGCATTTT
>TRBV5-1|TRBJ1-2|.|.
CASSTGLFGYTF
TGCGCCAGCAGCACAGGGCTTTTTGGCTACACCTTC
>TRBV30|TRBJ1-2|.|.
CAWGQGLSYGYTF
TGTGCCTGGGGGCAGGGGCTCTCATATGGCTACACCTTC
>TRBV19|TRBJ1-1|.|.
CASLGGLTEAFF
TGTGCCAGTTTAGGAGGGTTGACTGAAGCTTTCTTT
>TRBV6-4|TRBJ2-1|TRBD1|.
CASSRTGGEGYNEQFF
TGTGCCAGCAGTCGGACAGGGGGAGAGGGTTACAATGAGCAGTTCTTC
>TRBV5-1|TRBJ2-1|.|.
CASSLGGGLSSNEQFF
TGCGCCAGCAGCTTGGGTGGGGGCCTGAGTTCAAATGAGCAGTTCTTC
>TRBV28|TRBJ1-2|.|.
CASSLIGIGGYTF
TGTGCCAGCAGTTTAATCGGGATCGGTGGCTACACCTTC
>TRBV14|TRBJ2-4|TRBD1|.
CASSPGTAQTKNIQYF
TGTGCCAGCAGCCCTGGGACAGCCCAAACCAAAAACATTCAGTACTTC
>TRBV3-1/TRBV3-2|TRBJ1-6|.|.
CASSHRGRNSPLHF
TGTGCCAGCAGCCACAGGGGAAGGAATTCACCCCTCCACTTT
>TRBV13|TRBJ1-5|.|.
CASSPPGGNQPQHF
TGTGCCAGCAGCCCACCAGGCGGCAATCAGCCCCAGCATTTT
>TRBV6-2/TRBV6-3|TRBJ2-5|.|.
CASSRDLETQYF
TGTGCCAGCAGCCGGGACTTAGAGACCCAGTACTTC
>TRBV29-1|TRBJ1-1|TRBD1|.
CSALDRGDTEAFF
TGCAGCGCCCTTGACAGGGGTGACACTGAAGCTTTCTTT
>TRBV5-8|TRBJ1-6|.|.
CASRRGSYNSPLHF
TGTGCCAGCAGACGAGGATCCTATAATTCACCCCTCCACTTT
>TRBV5-1|TRBJ2-3|.|.
CASRAGPDHTDTQYF
TGCGCCAGCAGAGCGGGTCCGGACCACACAGATACGCAGTATTTT
>TRBV28|TRBJ1-5|.|once
CASSPRFLSNQPQHF
TGTGCCAGCAGCCCCAGGTTCCTTAGCAATCAGCCCCAGCATTTT
>TRBV5-1|TRBJ1-2|.|.
CASSLSGGTSHYGYTF
TGCGCCAGCAGCCTGTCCGGGGGGACGTCTCACTATGGCTACACCTTC
>TRBV11-2|TRBJ2-2|.|.
CASNLRRELFF
TGTGCCAGCAACTTGAGGAGGGAGCTGTTTTTT
>TRBV2|TRBJ1-2|TRBD1|few
CASKGGRGIYGYTF
TGTGCCAGCAAGGGGGGCAGGGGGATTTATGGCTACACCTTC
>TRBV18|TRBJ2-3|TRBD2|.
CASSLSGTSLTDTQYF
TGTGCCAGCTCACTTTCCGGGACTAGCCTCACAGATACGCAGTATTTT
>TRBV11-2|TRBJ1-1|.|.
CASSLGGPNTEAFF
TGTGCCAGCAGCTTAGGGGGGCCGAACACTGAAGCTTTCTTT
>TRBV2|TRBJ1-4|TRBD1|.
CASNLGQSNEKLFF
TGTGCCAGCAACTTGGGACAGTCTAATGAAAAACTGTTTTTT
>TRBV5-1|TRBJ2-1|TRBD2|.
CASSQTWAGDNEQFF
TGCGCCAGCAGTCAGACTTGGGCGGGGGACAATGAGCAGTTCTTC
>TRBV18|TRBJ1-4|TRBD1|.
CASSLSRGQGAHEKLFF
TGTGCCAGCTCCCTCTCGAGAGGACAGGGGGCGCATGAAAAACTGTTTTTT
>TRBV28|TRBJ1-5|.|once
CASSPPGLGNDQPQHF
TGTGCCAGCAGTCCCCCGGGGTTAGGGAACGATCAGCCCCAGCATTTT
>TRBV2|TRBJ2-5|.|.
CASSGAGYYQETQYF
TGTGCCAGCAGTGGTGCGGGTTACTACCAAGAGACCCAGTACTTC
>TRBV18|TRBJ1-3|TRBD1|.
CASSLPGQGIYSGNTIYF
TGTGCCAGCTCGTTACCGGGACAGGGAATTTACTCTGGAAACACCATATATTTT
>TRBV2|TRBJ1-5|TRBD1|.
CASSVGQGNQPQHF
TGTGCCAGCAGTGTAGGACAGGGCAATCAGCCCCAGCATTTT
>TRBV6-5|TRBJ2-3|TRBD2|.
CASSYSASGNTDTQYF
TGTGCCAGCAGTTACTCCGCTAGCGGGAACACAGATACGCAGTATTTT
>TRBV11-2|TRBJ2-1|TRBD2|.
CASSQLRDLWGGNNEQFF
TGTGCCAGCAGCCAGCTGCGGGACTTATGGGGGGGGAACAATGAGCAGTTCTTC
>TRBV6-5|TRBJ2-1|TRBD2|.
CASSYGTSSYNEQFF
TGTGCCAGCAGTTACGGGACTAGCTCCTACAATGAGCAGTTCTTC
>TRBV7-9|TRBJ1-2|.|.
CASSLVQGGRYTF
TGTGCCAGCAGCTTAGTGCAGGGTGGGCGCTACACCTTC
>TRBV3-1/TRBV3-2|TRBJ2-3|.|.
CASSKGVVGTDTQYF
TGTGCCAGCAGCAAGGGGGTCGTGGGCACAGATACGCAGTATTTT
>TRBV5-6|TRBJ2-5|.|.
CASSTRQGGGPETQYF
TGTGCCAGCAGTACCCGACAGGGAGGAGGGCCAGAGACCCAGTACTTC
>TRBV7-2|TRBJ2-7|TRBD1|.
CASSFWPGGYEQYF
TGTGCCAGCAGCTTTTGGCCAGGGGGCTACGAGCAGTACTTC
>TRBV5-6|TRBJ1-5|.|once
CASSFGGDSWSQPQHF
TGTGCCAGCAGCTTTGGAGGGGACTCGTGGAGTCAGCCCCAGCATTTT
>TRBV5-1|TRBJ1-4|TRBD1|.
CASSAQGATTTNEKLFF
TGCGCCAGCAGCGCCCAGGGGGCAACCACAACTAATGAAAAACTGTTTTTT
>TRBV5-5|TRBJ1-2|TRBD1|.
CASSLATGGDYGYTF
TGTGCCAGCAGCTTGGCCACAGGGGGCGACTATGGCTACACCTTC
>TRBV9|TRBJ1-3|.|.
CASSVNPSSGNTIYF
TGTGCCAGCAGCGTGAACCCGAGCTCTGGAAACACCATATATTTT
>TRBV5-5|TRBJ1-6|.|.
CASRGRGDNSPLHF
TGTGCCAGCAGAGGCAGGGGTGATAATTCACCCCTCCACTTT
>TRBV6-5|TRBJ1-5|.|.
CASRANVNGNQPQHF
TGTGCCAGCAGAGCGAACGTGAATGGCAATCAGCCCCAGCATTTT
>TRBV29-1|TRBJ2-7|.|.
CSAFGGRGYEQYF
TGCAGCGCCTTCGGGGGGCGCGGCTACGAGCAGTACTTC